A selection of T cell receptor beta chains follows, all from one sample in a study of T cell repertoires in cytomegalovirus infection. The antigens of these receptors remain unknown. From the reads, TCRdb called clonotypes with MiXCR, one entry per CDR3 protein. Altogether around 310,000 distinct CDR3 sequences are present, 25% to 35% being singletons, with the ten largest covering over 15%. Material: cultured PBMCs, obtained from culture after CMV antigen stimulation. These receptors were obtained from a human donor in good health (CMV status not recorded). Some clones in this sample may be carry-over from other donors' samples. Both conserved end residues are part of each CDR3. D genes are given only for firm matches. Clone size is not always given. Where it is, it says once, few, many or a class for expanded clones.

V	D	J	size	CDR3	DNA
TRBV25-1	NA	TRBJ2-4	NA	CASSGRAGNSKNIQYF	TGTGCCAGCAGTGGAAGGGCAGGGAATAGTAAAAACATTCAGTACTTC
TRBV10-3	NA	TRBJ1-1	NA	CAIRGSGGNTEAFF	TGTGCCATCCGGGGTTCCGGAGGGAACACTGAAGCTTTCTTT
TRBV7-4	NA	TRBJ1-1	NA	CASRSIPEAFF	TGTGCCAGCAGGTCCATCCCTGAAGCTTTCTTT
TRBV10-3	NA	TRBJ2-3	NA	CAITPGRGGATDTQYF	TGTGCCATCACCCCGGGGCGGGGTGGGGCCACAGATACGCAGTATTTT
TRBV6-2/TRBV6-3	TRBD2	TRBJ2-7	NA	CASSWTSGTYEQYF	TGTGCCAGCAGTTGGACTAGCGGGACCTACGAGCAGTACTTC
TRBV20-1	TRBD1	TRBJ2-5	NA	CSALTGAPQETQYF	TGCAGTGCTTTGACAGGGGCGCCCCAAGAGACCCAGTACTTC
TRBV6-5	NA	TRBJ2-3	NA	CASSYEVRGDTQYF	TGTGCCAGCAGTTACGAAGTGCGGGGAGATACGCAGTATTTT
TRBV4-1	TRBD2	TRBJ2-1	NA	CASSPGDSSGSYNEQFF	TGCGCCAGCAGCCCAGGAGATTCTAGCGGTTCATACAATGAGCAGTTCTTC
TRBV19	TRBD1	TRBJ1-5	many	CASSPIDRETQPQHF	TGTGCCAGTAGTCCGATAGACAGGGAAACACAGCCCCAGCATTTT
TRBV11-2	TRBD2	TRBJ2-5	many	CASSNRLAEVQETQYF	TGTGCCAGCAGCAACCGACTAGCGGAAGTCCAAGAGACCCAGTACTTC
TRBV2	NA	TRBJ2-2	NA	CASSEARGAGELFF	TGTGCCAGCAGTGAAGCGCGGGGAGCCGGGGAGCTGTTTTTT
TRBV5-4	TRBD1	TRBJ2-4	few	CASSPPGQAQNIQYF	TGTGCCAGCAGCCCCCCGGGACAGGCACAAAACATTCAGTACTTC
TRBV2	TRBD1	TRBJ1-2	few	CASSEARTGDLYGYGYTF	TGTGCCAGCTCTGAAGCTCGGACAGGTGATCTTTACGGCTATGGCTACACCTTC
TRBV7-8	TRBD2	TRBJ2-1	NA	CASSSLGRLAGDNEQFF	TGTGCCAGCAGCTCGCTGGGGCGTCTAGCGGGAGACAATGAGCAGTTCTTC
TRBV20-1	NA	TRBJ1-5	NA	CSARDVQGYSSDQPQHF	TGCAGTGCTAGAGATGTTCAAGGGTACTCTTCCGATCAGCCCCAGCATTTT
TRBV27	TRBD1	TRBJ1-2	once	CASSSLQGDGYTF	TGTGCCAGCAGTTCACTACAGGGGGATGGCTACACCTTC
TRBV7-3	NA	TRBJ2-6	NA	CASSFTTSGANVLTF	TGTGCCAGCAGCTTCACTACTTCTGGGGCCAACGTCCTGACTTTC
TRBV7-9	NA	TRBJ2-1	NA	CASSLDWQNNEQFF	TGTGCCAGCAGCTTAGATTGGCAAAACAATGAGCAGTTCTTC
TRBV4-1	NA	TRBJ1-5	many	CASSQDAGGRQPQHF	TGCGCCAGCAGCCAAGATGCGGGAGGTCGCCAGCCCCAGCATTTT
TRBV4-2	NA	TRBJ1-1	many	CASSQEGRDTLEAFF	TGTGCCAGCAGCCAAGAGGGAAGGGACACCCTCGAAGCTTTCTTT
TRBV6-5	TRBD2	TRBJ2-3	NA	CASSPAKPLAGGPDTQYF	TGTGCCAGCAGTCCCGCCAAGCCCCTAGCGGGAGGGCCAGATACGCAGTATTTT
TRBV20-1	NA	TRBJ2-5	NA	CSALGANQETQYF	TGCAGTGCCCTAGGCGCCAACCAAGAGACCCAGTACTTC
TRBV7-2	NA	TRBJ1-2	NA	CASSPRTATSGESYTF	TGTGCCAGCAGCCCCCGGACCGCTACCTCAGGGGAAAGCTACACCTTC
TRBV19	TRBD2	TRBJ2-1	NA	CASSRAGTSGFNEQFF	TGTGCCAGTAGTAGAGCCGGGACTAGCGGCTTCAATGAGCAGTTCTTC
TRBV3-1	NA	TRBJ1-1	NA	CASSQMFSGTEAFF	TGTGCCAGCAGCCAGATGTTCTCGGGCACTGAAGCTTTCTTT
TRBV19	TRBD2	TRBJ2-1	NA	CASSVELAGVRDEQFF	TGTGCCAGTAGTGTAGAACTAGCGGGAGTAAGAGATGAGCAGTTCTTC
TRBV7-2	NA	TRBJ1-6	many	CASSLGGGNNSPLHF	TGTGCCAGCAGCTTAGGAGGTGGGAATAATTCACCCCTCCACTTT
TRBV7-4	NA	TRBJ1-1	once	CAVGGGRPQEAFF	TGTGCCGTCGGGGGAGGGAGGCCCCAAGAAGCTTTCTTT
TRBV11-3	TRBD1	TRBJ2-1	few	CASSGGQVYNEQFF	TGTGCCAGTTCCGGGGGACAGGTCTACAATGAGCAGTTCTTC
TRBV6-1	NA	TRBJ2-1	NA	CASSEEILAPYNEQFF	TGTGCCAGCAGTGAGGAAATCCTAGCTCCCTACAATGAGCAGTTCTTC
TRBV12-3/TRBV12-4	NA	TRBJ2-7	few	CASGLGASYEQYF	TGTGCCAGCGGTCTCGGGGCCTCCTACGAGCAGTACTTC
TRBV7-8	TRBD1	TRBJ1-6	many	CASSWGQGSYNSPLHF	TGTGCCAGCAGCTGGGGACAGGGGTCCTATAATTCACCCCTCCACTTT
TRBV7-9	TRBD1	TRBJ1-4	few	CASSLGQGRINEKLFF	TGTGCCAGCAGCCTAGGACAGGGGAGGATCAATGAAAAACTGTTTTTT
TRBV7-6	NA	TRBJ2-1	many	CASSLEQGSYNEQFF	TGTGCCAGCAGCTTAGAACAGGGCTCCTACAATGAGCAGTTCTTC
TRBV11-2	TRBD1	TRBJ1-1	NA	CASSRGQGVGAFF	TGTGCCAGCAGCCGGGGACAGGGGGTAGGAGCTTTCTTT
TRBV20-1	NA	TRBJ1-1	NA	CSARLNTEAFF	TGCAGTGCTAGATTGAACACTGAAGCTTTCTTT
TRBV10-3	NA	TRBJ2-3	few	CAISEPPGVAEATDTQYF	TGTGCCATCAGTGAGCCCCCCGGGGTAGCGGAGGCCACAGATACGCAGTATTTT
TRBV6-5	TRBD2	TRBJ2-7	NA	CASSYASGPSYEQYF	TGTGCCAGCAGTTACGCTAGCGGGCCGTCCTACGAGCAGTACTTC
TRBV2	TRBD1	TRBJ1-1	few	CASSEGDRVAFF	TGTGCCAGCAGTGAAGGGGACAGGGTAGCTTTCTTT
TRBV7-6	NA	TRBJ1-2	many	CASSLSGGSKGYTF	TGTGCCAGCAGCCTCAGTGGAGGGTCGAAGGGCTACACCTTC
TRBV5-6	TRBD2	TRBJ2-7	NA	CASSLGPGGLAVSEQYF	TGTGCCAGCAGCTTGGGCCCTGGAGGACTAGCGGTCTCCGAGCAGTACTTC
TRBV2	NA	TRBJ2-1	few	CASSDNNEQFF	TGTGCCAGCAGTGATAACAATGAGCAGTTCTTC